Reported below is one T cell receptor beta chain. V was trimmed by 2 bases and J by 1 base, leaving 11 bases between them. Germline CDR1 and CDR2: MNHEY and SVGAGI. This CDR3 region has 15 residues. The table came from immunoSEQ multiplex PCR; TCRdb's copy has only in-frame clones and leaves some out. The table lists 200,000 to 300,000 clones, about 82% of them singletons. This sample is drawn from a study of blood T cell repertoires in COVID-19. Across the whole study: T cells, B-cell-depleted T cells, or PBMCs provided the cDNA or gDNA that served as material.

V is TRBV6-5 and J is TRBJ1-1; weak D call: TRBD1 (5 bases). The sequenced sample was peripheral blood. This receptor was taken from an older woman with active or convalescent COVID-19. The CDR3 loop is CASSYDLGGNTEAFF. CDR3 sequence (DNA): TGTGCCAGCAGTTACGATCTGGGGGGGAACACTGAAGCTTTCTTT.